This T cell receptor beta chain originates from a study of regulatory T cells in long-lasting Graves disease. With iRepertoire HTBI primers and Arm-PCR of CDR3 regions, TCR beta libraries were built. One entry per CDR3 protein, called by TCRdb with MiXCR from the multiplex PCR reads. The sample comprises 200,000 to 250,000 distinct CDR3 sequences, roughly 18% of which are singletons, and 10% to 15% rests with the top ten. The time point is: newly diagnosed GD, antithyroid drugs for less than 3 months. PBMC-derived RNA was used for the TCR library. This CDR3 is built from 11 residues. Trimming removed 6 bases from V and 7 bases from J, with 7 bases in between. CDR1 and CDR2 (germline): MDHEN, SYDVKM. The same sample was also used in a study of T cells in Graves' hyperthyroidism and ophthalmopathy.

This receptor was identified in a woman in her 30s with Graves disease. The source was peripheral blood mononuclear cells (PBMCs), collected at new diagnosis, from a patient treated with antithyroid drugs. The chain carries TRBV28 and TRBJ1-5, with D uncertain. The CDR3 nucleotides read TGTGCCAGCAGCCAGATCCAGCCCCAGCATTTT. Protein sequence: CASSQIQPQHF.